One and the same sample provided the 29 T cell receptor beta chains below, sequenced in a study of blood T cell repertoires in COVID-19. The repertoire was sequenced with immunoSEQ multiplex PCR; TCRdb's copy has only in-frame clones and lacks some. The data hold about 30,000 clones, with nearly 80% observed a single time. Specimen: peripheral blood. These receptors were obtained from an elderly man with acute or convalescent COVID-19.

The chain joins TRBV5-1 to TRBJ2-5, with TRBD1 matching over 7 bases. This CDR3 contains 13 residues. The ends lost 3 bases at V and 4 bases at J; junction bases unmatched: 3. Looked up from germline, CDR1 is SGHRS and CDR2 is YFSETQ. CDR3 sequence reads: CASSSGTVETQYF. Here the CDR3 DNA reads TGCGCCAGCAGCTCGGGGACAGTAGAGACCCAGTACTTC. Drawing the rest from reference TRBV5-1 and TRBJ2-5, the complete variable domain is KAGVTQTPRYLIKTRGQQVTLSCSPISGHRSVSWYQQTPGQGLQFLFEYFSETQRNKGNFPGRFSGRQFSNSRSEMNVSTLELGDSALYLCASSSGTVETQYFGPGTRLLVL.

The rearrangement links TRBV2 to TRBJ2-3; TRBD2 is a possible D gene (5 bases). The CDR3 contains 15 residues. CDR1 is SNHLY, CDR2 FYNNEI, per germline. V lost 7 bases and J 1 base, leaving 15 bases between the germline ends. CDR3 protein: CASTPRRTGTDTQYF. CDR3 nucleotide sequence: TGTGCCAGCACCCCCCGTCGGACTGGCACAGATACGCAGTATTTT.

This chain uses TRBV12-3 or TRBV12-4 with TRBJ2-5, with a possible D match to TRBD1 (6 bases). V was pared by 6 bases and J by 5 bases, with 10 bases between. The CDR3 sequence is 12 residues long. DNA for the CDR3: TGTGCCAGCAGGCCAGGGGTGGAGACCCAGTACTTC. Its translation is CASRPGVETQYF.

J is TRBJ2-7 and V is TRBV27; TRBD1 matches 7 bases. The CDR3 covers 13 residues. The ends lost 6 bases at V and 5 bases at J; junction bases unmatched: 7. Germline V gene data show CDR1 as MNHEY and CDR2 as SMNVEV (reference sequence). The CDR3 region is CASRRQGSNEQYF. For the CDR3, the DNA is TGTGCCAGCAGGAGACAGGGTTCCAACGAGCAGTACTTC.

The rearrangement uses TRBV7-8 and TRBJ2-7; maybe TRBD1 (8 bases). The CDR3 length is 14 residues. The germline CDR1 and CDR2 sequences are SGHVS and FQNEAQ. The V end was cut by 5 bases, the J end by 7 bases, with 18 bases between. As DNA, the CDR3 is TGTGCCAGCAGCAGGGAGGGACAGGCGGGTGAGCAGTACTTC. It translates to CASSREGQAGEQYF.

The genes are TRBV3-1 (or the pseudogene TRBV3-2) and TRBJ2-5, with D perhaps TRBD2 (7 bases). CDR1 is LGHDT and CDR2 is YNNKEL in the germline V gene (reference sequence). CDR3 length: 15 residues. V lost 2 bases, J lost 5 bases, and 15 bases lay in between. The DNA for the CDR3 is TGTGCCAGCAGCCAAATAAGAGGGGGAGGGGAGACCCAGTACTTC. Translated, it gives CASSQIRGGGETQYF.

The chain joins TRBV12-3 or TRBV12-4 to TRBJ2-3; 8 bases line up with TRBD2. The CDR3 contains 13 residues. V shed 2 bases, J shed 8 bases, and the junction held 3 bases outside the gene matches. The CDR3 DNA sequence: TGTGCCAGCAGTTTATGGACTAGCACTACGCAGTATTTT. Translation gives CASSLWTSTTQYF.

The chain combines TRBV5-4 with TRBJ2-5; 8 bases match TRBD2. In germline, CDR1 is SGHNT, CDR2 YYREEE (reference sequence). V lost 3 bases and J lost 1; bases outside the gene matches: 8. This CDR3 is built from 16 residues. The CDR3 reads CASSWGAAGVQETQYF. The CDR3 DNA is TGTGCCAGCAGCTGGGGGGCAGCGGGGGTCCAAGAGACCCAGTACTTC. Filled out from reference TRBV5-4 and TRBJ2-5, the complete variable domain reads ETGVTQSPTHLIKTRGQQVTLRCSSQSGHNTVSWYQQALGQGPQFIFQYYREEENGRGNFPPRFSGLQFPNYSSELNVNALELDDSALYLCASSWGAAGVQETQYFGPGTRLLVL.

The chain is built from TRBV7-3 and TRBJ2-1; TRBD2 aligns across 7 bases. Germline CDR1 SGHTA, CDR2 FQGTGA. J gave up 6 bases and V 3 bases, and 11 bases lay outside the gene matches. The CDR3 has 16 residues. The CDR3 sequence is CASSFSSGEGLNEQFF. The CDR3 DNA is TGTGCCAGCAGCTTTTCCTCTGGGGAGGGGCTCAATGAGCAGTTCTTC.

The chain has TRBV3-1 (or the pseudogene TRBV3-2) and TRBJ1-1; 7 bases fit TRBD1. Unmatched junction bases numbered 7, after V lost 1 base and J lost 11 bases. Per germline, CDR1 LGHDT and CDR2 YNNKEL (reference sequence). The CDR3 is 13 amino acids. CDR3 region: CASSQGKTGVAFF. The CDR3 nucleotides are TGTGCCAGCAGCCAAGGGAAAACAGGGGTTGCTTTCTTT.

About this clone itself: Other nucleotide sequences in the sample specify the same CDR3. V is TRBV12-3 or TRBV12-4 and J is TRBJ2-1, with D unresolved. The CDR3 has 11 residues. The V gene lost 3 bases and the J gene lost 7 bases, with 4 bases spanning the gap. The CDR3 DNA reads as TGTGCCAGCAGTTTCGGGAATGAGCAGTTCTTC. As protein: CASSFGNEQFF.

The rearrangement uses TRBV4-3 and TRBJ2-3; TRBD2 aligns across 12 bases. The length of the CDR3 is 16 residues. Germline trimming cut 2 bases from V and 5 bases from J; bases unmatched to any gene: 5. Germline CDR1 and CDR2: LGHNA and YSLEER. CDR3 bases: TGCGCCAGCAGCCAATTCCTAGCGGGGGGGGGAGATACGCAGTATTTT. Its translation: CASSQFLAGGGDTQYF.

The V call is TRBV27, the J call TRBJ2-1, with 9 bases fitting TRBD2. The CDR3 sequence is 15 residues long. With 5 bases clipped from V and 0 bases from J, the junction kept 2 bases outside the gene matches. The germline V gene encodes CDR1 MNHEY and CDR2 SMNVEV (reference sequence). CDR3 loop: CASSSSGSSYNEQFF. CDR3 nucleotides: TGTGCCAGCAGTAGTAGCGGGAGCTCCTACAATGAGCAGTTCTTC.

This sequence joins TRBV30 and TRBJ1-6, with D unclear. CDR3 length equals 14 residues. Trimming took off 2 bases at V and 5 bases at J, with 10 bases between the two ends. The germline gives CDR1 GTSNPN, CDR2 SVGIG (reference sequence). CDR3 nucleotide sequence: TGTGCCTGGAGTTTTGAGAGGGATAATTCACCCCTCCACTTT. This translates into CAWSFERDNSPLHF.

A single count supports this clone. The J gene is TRBJ2-5, the V gene TRBV2; no reliable D call. The V gene lost 2 bases and the J gene lost 5 bases, with 15 bases spanning the gap. This CDR3 has 15 residues. Germline CDR1 and CDR2: SNHLY and FYNNEI. This CDR3 is CASSESQVFWETQYF. CDR3 DNA: TGTGCCAGCAGTGAATCCCAGGTGTTTTGGGAGACCCAGTACTTC.

V usage is TRBV14 and J usage is TRBJ2-7; tentatively, D is TRBD2 (5 bases). Germline CDR1 reads SGHDN; CDR2 reads FVKESK. Trimming took off 6 bases at V and 6 bases at J, with 15 bases between the two ends. The CDR3 has 13 amino acids. This chain's CDR3 is CASSRVPGGEQYF. The CDR3 coding sequence is TGTGCCAGCAGTAGGGTACCCGGAGGCGAGCAGTACTTC.

The gene calls are TRBV18 and TRBJ1-1; D unclear. V was pared by 6 bases and J by 5 bases, with 13 bases between. This CDR3 contains 13 residues. Per the germline V gene, CDR1 is KGHSH and CDR2 is LQKENI. The CDR3 DNA reads as TGTGCCAGCTCCCCAATTGAGGCTACTGAAGCTTTCTTT. Its protein product is CASSPIEATEAFF.

This chain connects TRBV6-4 to TRBJ2-7, with a weak D call TRBD2 (6 bases). Per germline, CDR1 MRHNA and CDR2 SNTAGT. V shed 9 bases and J shed 0 bases, with 18 bases lying between them. This CDR3 is 15 amino acids long. CDR3 region: CARPLGRGLSYEQYF. The DNA for the CDR3 is TGTGCCAGACCCTTGGGGCGGGGCCTCTCCTACGAGCAGTACTTC.

A few counts support this clone. The CDR3 reads CASSQDQAGGQETQYF. The CDR3 bases are TGTGCCAGCAGCCAAGATCAAGCGGGGGGCCAAGAGACCCAGTACTTC. This sequence joins TRBV4-2 and TRBJ2-5; TRBD2 matches at 9 bases. CDR1 and CDR2 (germline): LGHNA, YNFKEQ. The CDR3 is made up of 16 amino acids. V gave up 0 bases and J gave up 1 base; unmatched junction bases: 3.

The sample holds a few counts of this clone. CDR3 bases: TGTGCCAGCAGTTACACAGCAGGGTTTGGGGCCAACGTCCTGACTTTC. Residues: CASSYTAGFGANVLTF. The V call is TRBV6-2 or TRBV6-3, the J call TRBJ2-6; possibly TRBD1 for D (5 bases). CDR1 is MNHEY, CDR2 SVGEGT, per germline. CDR3 length: 16 residues. Trimming took off 2 bases at V and 3 bases at J, with 11 bases between the two ends.

The chain couples TRBV12-5 to TRBJ2-1, with 8 bases that match TRBD2. V gave up 6 bases and J gave up 4 bases; unmatched junction bases: 8. The length of the CDR3 is 15 residues. CDR1 and CDR2 (germline): LGHNT, FRNRAP. In nucleotides, the CDR3 is TGTGCTAGTGGCCGAACAGCGGGAGCGTACAATGAGCAGTTCTTC. It translates to CASGRTAGAYNEQFF.

V is TRBV4-1 and J is TRBJ1-1; 7 bases are a match to TRBD1. Germline CDR1 MGHRA, CDR2 YSYEKL. V lost 2 bases, J lost 5 bases, and 5 bases stayed unmatched. The CDR3 contains 14 residues. The CDR3 DNA follows: TGCGCCAGCAGCCAACCGGACAGGCCAACTGAAGCTTTCTTT. As protein: CASSQPDRPTEAFF.

The V and J genes are TRBV10-2 and TRBJ2-2; D might be TRBD1 (8 bases). CDR3 size: 16 residues. The ends were cut back, 4 bases at V and 6 bases at J, with 18 bases in the middle. Per germline, CDR1 WSHSY and CDR2 SAAADI. DNA for the CDR3: TGCGCCAGCAGTGCACAGGGGGGGATCTACGCCGGGGAGCTGTTTTTT. Encoded protein: CASSAQGGIYAGELFF.

The CDR3 is CASSQYRDSPLHF. CDR3 DNA: TGTGCCAGCAGCCAATACAGAGATTCACCCCTCCACTTT. V and J are TRBV3-1 (or the pseudogene TRBV3-2) and TRBJ1-6; no definite D call. This CDR3 has 13 residues. V lost 2 bases and J lost 8, with 7 bases in between. The germline CDR1 and CDR2 sequences are LGHDT and YNNKEL (reference sequence).

This clone was seen once. The J gene is TRBJ1-5, the V gene TRBV24-1; 8 bases align to TRBD1. CDR1 KGHDR and CDR2 SFDVKD come from the germline V gene. This CDR3 has 13 amino acids. J lost 5 bases, V lost 7 bases, and 3 bases had no gene match. The chain's CDR3 is CATRQGAHQPQHF. Written as DNA, the CDR3 is TGTGCCACCAGGCAGGGGGCTCATCAGCCCCAGCATTTT.

This clone was observed a few times. The V and J genes are TRBV19 and TRBJ2-3; 9 bases map to TRBD2. This CDR3 contains 19 residues. Per the germline V gene, CDR1 is LNHDA and CDR2 is SQIVND (reference sequence). V shed 0 bases and J 9 bases; nucleotides not matched to a gene: 19. The CDR3 reads CASSIDRGASGAQRDTQYF. The CDR3 DNA reads as TGTGCCAGTAGTATAGATCGGGGGGCTAGCGGGGCCCAAAGGGACACGCAGTATTTT.

V is TRBV9 and J is TRBJ2-3, with 7 bases fitting TRBD1. The CDR3 extends over 13 amino acids. Trimming cost V 3 bases and J 5 bases; bases outside gene matches: 3. Per the germline V gene, CDR1 is SGDLS and CDR2 is YYNGEE. The CDR3 region is CASSATGRDTQYF. The CDR3 nucleotides are TGTGCCAGCAGCGCGACAGGGCGAGATACGCAGTATTTT.

This chain connects TRBV12-2 to TRBJ1-6; the table's D call of TRBD1 was not tested on the DNA. TRBV12-2 is a known pseudogene. The CDR3 length is 15 residues. For the CDR3, the DNA is TGTGCAAGTCGCACCACGGGACACGCAAATTCACCCCTCCACTTT. It translates to CASRTTGHANSPLHF.

This clone was found a few times. The gene calls are TRBV4-2 and TRBJ2-1, with 10 bases matching TRBD1. V shed 2 bases, J shed 7 bases, and the junction held 8 bases outside the gene matches. The germline gives CDR1 LGHNA, CDR2 YNFKEQ. There are 16 residues in the CDR3. The CDR3 loop reads CASSQSAGTGVNEQFF. In DNA form, the CDR3 reads TGTGCCAGCAGCCAATCGGCCGGGACAGGGGTAAATGAGCAGTTCTTC.